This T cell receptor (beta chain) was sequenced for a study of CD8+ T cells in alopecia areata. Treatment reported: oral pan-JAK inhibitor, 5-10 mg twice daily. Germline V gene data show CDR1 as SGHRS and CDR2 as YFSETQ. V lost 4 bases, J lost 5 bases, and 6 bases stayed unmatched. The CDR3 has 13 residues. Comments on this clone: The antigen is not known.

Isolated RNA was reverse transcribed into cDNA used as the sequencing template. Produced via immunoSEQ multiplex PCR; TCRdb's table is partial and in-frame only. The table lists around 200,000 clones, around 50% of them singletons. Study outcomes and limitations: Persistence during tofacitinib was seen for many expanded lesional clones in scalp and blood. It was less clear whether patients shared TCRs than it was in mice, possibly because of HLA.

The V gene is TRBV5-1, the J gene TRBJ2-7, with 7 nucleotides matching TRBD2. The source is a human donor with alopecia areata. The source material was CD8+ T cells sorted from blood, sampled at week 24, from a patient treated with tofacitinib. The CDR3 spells CASSPSRGDEQYF. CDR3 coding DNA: TGCGCCAGCAGCCCCTCTCGGGGGGACGAGCAGTACTTC.